The source of this T cell receptor beta chain is a study of blood T cell repertoires in COVID-19. Study information: There were acute and convalescent COVID-19 samples, and they came from the United States, Italy and Spain. Nucleic acid was either cDNA or gDNA, and it came from T cells, B-cell-depleted T cells, or PBMCs.

CDR3 size: 13 residues. V was pared by 3 bases and J by 5 bases, with 10 bases between. The germline CDR1 and CDR2 sequences are LGHNA and YNFKEQ. Produced via immunoSEQ multiplex PCR; TCRdb's table is partial and in-frame only. Among approximately 140,000 clones, about four fifths were seen once, and the ten largest hold roughly 9%. The sample consisted of peripheral blood. The TCR was taken from a man in his forties or fifties with active or convalescent COVID-19. The chain uses TRBV4-2 and TRBJ1-1, with D possibly being TRBD1 (6 bases). The CDR3 sequence: CASSQAGVTEAFF. Written as DNA, the CDR3 is TGTGCCAGCAGCCAGGCAGGGGTTACTGAAGCTTTCTTT.